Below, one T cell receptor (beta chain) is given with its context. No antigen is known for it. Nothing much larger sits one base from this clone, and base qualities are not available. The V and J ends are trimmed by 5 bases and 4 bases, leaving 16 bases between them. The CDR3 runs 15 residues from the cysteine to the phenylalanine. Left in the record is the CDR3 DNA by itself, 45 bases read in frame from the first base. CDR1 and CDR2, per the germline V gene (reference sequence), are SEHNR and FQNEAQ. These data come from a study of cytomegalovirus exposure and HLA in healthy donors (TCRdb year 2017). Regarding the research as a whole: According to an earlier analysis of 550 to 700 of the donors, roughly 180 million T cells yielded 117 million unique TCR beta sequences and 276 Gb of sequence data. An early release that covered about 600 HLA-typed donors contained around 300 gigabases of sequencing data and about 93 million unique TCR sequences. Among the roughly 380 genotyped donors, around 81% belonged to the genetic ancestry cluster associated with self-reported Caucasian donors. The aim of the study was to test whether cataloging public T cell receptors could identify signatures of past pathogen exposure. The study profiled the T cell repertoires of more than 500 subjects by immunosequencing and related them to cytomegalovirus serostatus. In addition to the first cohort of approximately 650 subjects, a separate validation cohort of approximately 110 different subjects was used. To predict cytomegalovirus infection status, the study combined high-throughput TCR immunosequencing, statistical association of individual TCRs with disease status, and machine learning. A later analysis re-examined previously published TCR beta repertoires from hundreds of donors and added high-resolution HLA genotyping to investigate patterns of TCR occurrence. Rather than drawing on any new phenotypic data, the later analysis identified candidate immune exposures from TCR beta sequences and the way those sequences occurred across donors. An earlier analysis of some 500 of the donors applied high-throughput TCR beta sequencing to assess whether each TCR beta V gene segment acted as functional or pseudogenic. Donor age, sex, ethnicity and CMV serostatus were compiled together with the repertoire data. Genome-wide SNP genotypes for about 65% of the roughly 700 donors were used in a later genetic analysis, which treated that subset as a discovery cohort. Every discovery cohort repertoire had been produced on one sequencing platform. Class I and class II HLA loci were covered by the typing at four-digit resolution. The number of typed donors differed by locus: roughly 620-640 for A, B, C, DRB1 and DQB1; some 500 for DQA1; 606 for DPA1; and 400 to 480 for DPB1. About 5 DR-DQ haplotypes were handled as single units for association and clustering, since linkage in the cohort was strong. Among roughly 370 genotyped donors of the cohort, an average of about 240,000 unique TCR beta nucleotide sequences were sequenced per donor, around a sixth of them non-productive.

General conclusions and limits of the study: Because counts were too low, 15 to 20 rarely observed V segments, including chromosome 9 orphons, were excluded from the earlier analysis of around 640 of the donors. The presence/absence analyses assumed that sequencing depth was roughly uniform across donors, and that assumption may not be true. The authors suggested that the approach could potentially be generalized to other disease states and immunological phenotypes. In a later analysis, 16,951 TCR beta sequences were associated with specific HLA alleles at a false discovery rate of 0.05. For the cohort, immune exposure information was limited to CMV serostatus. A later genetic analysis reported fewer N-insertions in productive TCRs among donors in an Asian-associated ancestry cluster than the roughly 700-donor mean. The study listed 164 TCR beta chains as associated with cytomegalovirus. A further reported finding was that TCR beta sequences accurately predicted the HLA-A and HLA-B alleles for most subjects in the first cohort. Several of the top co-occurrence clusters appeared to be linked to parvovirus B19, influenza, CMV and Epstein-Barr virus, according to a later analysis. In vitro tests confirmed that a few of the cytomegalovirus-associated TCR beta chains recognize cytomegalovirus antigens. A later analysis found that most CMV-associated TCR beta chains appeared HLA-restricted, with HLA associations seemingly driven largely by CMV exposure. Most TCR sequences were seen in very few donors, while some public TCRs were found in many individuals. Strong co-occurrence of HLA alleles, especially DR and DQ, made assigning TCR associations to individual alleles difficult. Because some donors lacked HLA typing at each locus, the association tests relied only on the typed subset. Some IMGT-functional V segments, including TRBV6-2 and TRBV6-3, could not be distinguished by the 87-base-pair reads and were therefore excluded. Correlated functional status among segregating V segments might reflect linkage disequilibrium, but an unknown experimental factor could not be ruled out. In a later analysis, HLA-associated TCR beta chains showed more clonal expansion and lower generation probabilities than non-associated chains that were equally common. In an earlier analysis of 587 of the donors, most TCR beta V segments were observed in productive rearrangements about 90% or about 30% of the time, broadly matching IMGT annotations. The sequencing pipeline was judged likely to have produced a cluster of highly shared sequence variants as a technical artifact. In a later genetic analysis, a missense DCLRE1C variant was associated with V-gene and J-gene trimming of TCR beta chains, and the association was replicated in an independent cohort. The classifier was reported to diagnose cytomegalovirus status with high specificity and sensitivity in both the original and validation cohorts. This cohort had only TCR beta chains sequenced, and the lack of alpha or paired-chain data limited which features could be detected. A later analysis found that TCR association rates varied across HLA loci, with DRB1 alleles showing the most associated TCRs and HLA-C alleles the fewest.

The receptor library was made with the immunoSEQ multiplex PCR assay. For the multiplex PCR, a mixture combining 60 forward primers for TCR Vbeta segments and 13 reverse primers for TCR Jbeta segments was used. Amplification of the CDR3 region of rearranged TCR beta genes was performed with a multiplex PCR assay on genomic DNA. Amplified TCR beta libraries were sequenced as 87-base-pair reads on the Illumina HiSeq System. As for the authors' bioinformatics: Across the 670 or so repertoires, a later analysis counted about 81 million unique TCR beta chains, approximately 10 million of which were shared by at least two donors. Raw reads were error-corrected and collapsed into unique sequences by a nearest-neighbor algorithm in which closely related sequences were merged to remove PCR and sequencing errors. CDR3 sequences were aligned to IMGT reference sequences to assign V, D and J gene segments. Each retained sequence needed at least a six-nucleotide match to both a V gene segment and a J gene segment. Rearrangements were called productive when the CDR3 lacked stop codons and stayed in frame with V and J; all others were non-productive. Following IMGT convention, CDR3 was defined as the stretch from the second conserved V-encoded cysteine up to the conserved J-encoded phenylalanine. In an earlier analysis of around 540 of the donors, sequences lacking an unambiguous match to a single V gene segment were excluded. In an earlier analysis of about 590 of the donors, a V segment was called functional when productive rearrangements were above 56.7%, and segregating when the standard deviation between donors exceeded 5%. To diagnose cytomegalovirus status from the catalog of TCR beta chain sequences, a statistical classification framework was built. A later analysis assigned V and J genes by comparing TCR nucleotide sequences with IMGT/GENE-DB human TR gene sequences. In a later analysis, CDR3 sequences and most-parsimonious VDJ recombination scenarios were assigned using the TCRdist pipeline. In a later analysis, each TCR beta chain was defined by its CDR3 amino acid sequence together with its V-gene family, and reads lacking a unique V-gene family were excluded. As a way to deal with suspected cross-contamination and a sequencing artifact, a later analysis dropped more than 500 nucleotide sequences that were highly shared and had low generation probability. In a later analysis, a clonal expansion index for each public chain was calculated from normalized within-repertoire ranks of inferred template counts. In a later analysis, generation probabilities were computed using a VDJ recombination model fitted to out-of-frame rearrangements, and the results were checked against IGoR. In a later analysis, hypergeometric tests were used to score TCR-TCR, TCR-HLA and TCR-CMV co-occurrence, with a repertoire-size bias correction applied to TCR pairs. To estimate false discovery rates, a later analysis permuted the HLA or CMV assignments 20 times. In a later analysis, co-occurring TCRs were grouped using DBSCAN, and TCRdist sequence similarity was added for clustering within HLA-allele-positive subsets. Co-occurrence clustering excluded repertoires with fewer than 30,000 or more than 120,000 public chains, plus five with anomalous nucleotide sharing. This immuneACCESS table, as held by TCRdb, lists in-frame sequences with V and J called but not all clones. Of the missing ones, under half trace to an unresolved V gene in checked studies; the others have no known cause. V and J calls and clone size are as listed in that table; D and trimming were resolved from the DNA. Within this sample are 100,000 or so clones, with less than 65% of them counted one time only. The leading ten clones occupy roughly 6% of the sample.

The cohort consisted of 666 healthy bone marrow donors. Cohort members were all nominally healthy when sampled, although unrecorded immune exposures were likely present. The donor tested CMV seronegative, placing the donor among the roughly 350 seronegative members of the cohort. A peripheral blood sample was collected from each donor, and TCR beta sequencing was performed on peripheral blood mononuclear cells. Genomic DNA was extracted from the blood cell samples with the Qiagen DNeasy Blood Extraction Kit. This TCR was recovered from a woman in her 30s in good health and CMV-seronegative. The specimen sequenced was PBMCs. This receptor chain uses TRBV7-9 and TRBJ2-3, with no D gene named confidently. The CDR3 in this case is CASSPTTTLSDTQYF. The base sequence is TGTGCCAGCAGCCCTACCACTACCCTCTCAGATACGCAGTATTTT.